The T cell receptor (beta chain) under discussion was sequenced for a study of tumor-infiltrating lymphocytes in localized non-small cell lung cancer. Profiling relied on immunoSEQ multiplex PCR, and the TCRdb table lists in-frame clones only, not all of them. The data hold about 8,900 clones, with 55% to 75% observed a single time. The CDR3 is 12 amino acids. Germline V lookup: CDR1 SGDLS, CDR2 YYNGEE. V was pared by 6 bases and J by 5 bases, with 9 bases between. In regard to this clone: Antigen specificity is unknown.

Study results and limitations: Technical variation could not be separated from intratumor heterogeneity here.

This sequence was found in a human donor with non-small cell lung cancer. Sequencing input: uninvolved lung tissue not adjacent to the tumor. The chain has TRBV9 and TRBJ1-5; no clear D. CDR3 sequence: CASIPYYQPQHF. The CDR3 coding sequence is TGTGCCAGCATCCCATATTATCAGCCCCAGCATTTT.